The 23 T cell receptor beta chains in this list originate from one sample, sequenced in a study of blood T cell repertoires in COVID-19. Some clones are missing from TCRdb's copy, which holds only in-frame ones; the method was immunoSEQ multiplex PCR. The top ten hold almost 5.5% of the sample, which has more than 65,000 clones, around nine tenths seen once. Sequenced: peripheral blood. The receptors were sampled from a man aged 55 to 70 with acute or convalescent COVID-19.

Here the CDR3 DNA reads TGTGCCAGCAGCTTAGTATTGAGTAGCGGGGGAGAGACCCAGTACTTC. Translation: CASSLVLSSGGETQYF. V usage is TRBV7-8 and J usage is TRBJ2-5, with 9 bases lining up with TRBD2. The CDR3 covers 16 residues. The J segment lost 4 bases and the V segment lost 1 base, leaving 7 bases of the junction unmatched. Per germline, CDR1 SGHVS and CDR2 FQNEAQ.

V and J are TRBV12-3 or TRBV12-4 and TRBJ1-4; D gene unclear. This CDR3 has 13 residues. V shed 4 bases and J shed 1 base, with 4 bases lying between them. The CDR3 DNA sequence: TGTGCCAGCAGTTCCGGAACTAATGAAAAACTGTTTTTT. Its protein product is CASSSGTNEKLFF.

The chain links TRBV5-1 to TRBJ2-7, with a tentative D call TRBD1 (6 bases). Trimming took off 4 bases at V and 9 bases at J, with 14 bases between the two ends. CDR1 and CDR2 (germline): SGHRS, YFSETQ. The CDR3 totals 12 residues. CDR3 loop: CASSATQGRQYF. The CDR3 region has the DNA TGCGCCAGCAGCGCTACACAGGGTCGGCAGTACTTC.

This chain connects TRBV5-6 to TRBJ2-5; maybe TRBD2 (6 bases). V lost 0 bases, J lost 5 bases, and 8 bases lay in between. CDR3 size: 13 residues. The germline CDR1 and CDR2 sequences are SGHDT and YYEEEE. The CDR3 bases are TGTGCCAGCAGCTTGGTAGGGAGGGAGACCCAGTACTTC. Translation: CASSLVGRETQYF.

The chain carries TRBV2 and TRBJ1-5; 7 nucleotides agree with TRBD1. Losses at the gene ends were 5 bases for V and 15 bases for J; bases not matched to a gene: 7. The CDR3 sequence is 11 residues long. Looked up from germline, CDR1 is SNHLY and CDR2 is FYNNEI. DNA for the CDR3: TGTGCCAGCAGTCCAGACAGGGTTCCGCATTTT. Its protein is CASSPDRVPHF. Drawing the rest from reference TRBV2 and TRBJ1-5, the complete variable domain is EPEVTQTPSHQVTQMGQEVILRCVPISNHLYFYWYRQILGQKVEFLVSFYNNEISEKSEIFDDQFSVERPDGSNFTLKIRSTKLEDSAMYFCASSPDRVPHFGDGTRLSIL.

V usage is TRBV15 and J usage is TRBJ2-7, with TRBD1 as a possible D gene (6 bases). CDR1 LNHNV and CDR2 YYDKDF come from the germline V gene (reference sequence). The CDR3 is 13 residues long. The ends were cut back, 4 bases at V and 6 bases at J, with 13 bases in the middle. In DNA form, the CDR3 reads TGTGCCACCAGCACCGGACAGCTTGGCGAGCAGTACTTC. Its protein product is CATSTGQLGEQYF.

The gene calls are TRBV5-4 and TRBJ2-6; TRBD1 matches at 7 bases. Germline values: CDR1 SGHNT, CDR2 YYREEE (reference sequence). CDR3 length: 17 amino acids. V lost 4 bases, J lost 3 bases, and 10 bases stayed unmatched. The DNA of the CDR3 is TGTGCCAGCAGCCGAGACAGGGTGGGCGTTGGGGCCAACGTCCTGACTTTC. Its translation is CASSRDRVGVGANVLTF.

This clone was seen a single time. The rearrangement links TRBV9 to TRBJ1-6, with TRBD1 as a possible D gene (5 bases). The germline V gene encodes CDR1 SGDLS and CDR2 YYNGEE. The CDR3 spans 16 residues. Between the trimmed V and J ends, which lost 3 bases and 15 bases, there was a span of 25 bases. In DNA, the CDR3 is TGTGCCAGCAGCGCCCTCGGGGGGACGCCCTCAAAGAACCTCCACTTT. This codes for CASSALGGTPSKNLHF.

This chain uses TRBV4-2 with TRBJ1-5, with 9 bases matching TRBD1. The CDR3 runs 16 residues. V lost 2 bases to trimming and J lost 4 bases; unmatched junction nucleotides: 6. Germline CDR1 is LGHNA and CDR2 is YNFKEQ. The CDR3 bases are TGTGCCAGCAGCCAATTGGGACAGGGAGCAAATCAGCCCCAGCATTTT. This translates into CASSQLGQGANQPQHF.

This chain joins TRBV5-4 and TRBJ1-1, with 9 nucleotides matching TRBD1. The CDR3 extends over 14 amino acids. Per the germline V gene, CDR1 is SGHNT and CDR2 is YYREEE (reference sequence). V dropped 4 bases and J dropped 6; count of bases not matched to a gene: 7. CDR3 in DNA: TGTGCCAGCAGCGACGGGACAGGGTCGGCTGAAGCTTTCTTT. Amino acids: CASSDGTGSAEAFF.

As concerns this clone: One end of the junction fails to match germline, which may point to a read error. The gene calls are TRBV12-3 or TRBV12-4 and TRBJ2-7; a weak D match, TRBD2 (6 bases). CDR3 length: 12 amino acids. The CDR3 DNA follows: TGTGCCAGCACCCTCGAGCCGGGACTTTTACTCTTC. Its protein is CASTLEPGLLLF.

The V gene is TRBV5-1, the J gene TRBJ2-1; 8 bases map to TRBD1. The V gene's germline CDR1 is SGHRS and CDR2 YFSETQ. V lost 4 bases and J lost 6; bases outside the gene matches: 3. The CDR3 has 13 amino acids. For the CDR3, the DNA is TGCGCCAGCAGCCAAGGACAGGGCAATGAGCAGTTCTTC. Residues: CASSQGQGNEQFF.

This clone was counted between two and nine times. The CDR3 spells CASSQGVARNTGELFF. The CDR3 DNA is TGCGCCAGCAGCCAAGGTGTAGCCAGGAACACCGGGGAGCTGTTTTTT. The V gene is TRBV4-3, the J gene TRBJ2-2; D is unresolved. The germline V and J ends were trimmed by 1 base and 1 base, with 10 bases remaining between them. The germline V gene encodes CDR1 LGHNA and CDR2 YSLEER. The CDR3 consists of 16 residues.

Comment on this clone: Other DNA sequences of this sample code for an identical CDR3. This rearrangement joins TRBV6-5 to TRBJ1-1; D is uncertain. CDR1 and CDR2 from the germline V gene are MNHEY and SVGAGI. V lost 0 bases to trimming and J lost 1 base, with 6 bases between them. The CDR3 runs 14 residues. DNA of the CDR3: TGTGCCAGCAGTTACTCGAGTAGGAACACTGAAGCTTTCTTT. Its protein is CASSYSSRNTEAFF.

This chain links TRBV5-4 with TRBJ2-3; 12 nucleotides line up with TRBD2. V shed 2 bases and J 1 base; nucleotides not matched to a gene: 5. Looked up from germline, CDR1 is SGHNT and CDR2 is YYREEE (reference sequence). The CDR3 sequence is 17 residues long. CDR3 DNA: TGTGCCAGCAGCTTCAAACTAGCGGGGGGCCGCACAGATACGCAGTATTTT. Translated: CASSFKLAGGRTDTQYF.

In regard to this clone: Other DNA sequences of this sample code for an identical CDR3. This chain links TRBV11-2 with TRBJ2-7, with D perhaps TRBD1 (5 bases). Germline V lookup: CDR1 SGHAT, CDR2 FQNNGV. The CDR3 totals 13 residues. The V gene lost 3 bases and the J gene lost 2 bases, with 8 bases spanning the gap. For the CDR3, the DNA is TGTGCCAGCAGCTTCGGACAAGCCTACGAGCAGTACTTC. Its protein is CASSFGQAYEQYF.

The count of this clone is one. This chain connects TRBV27 to TRBJ2-1, with 13 bases aligning to TRBD2. The J segment lost 9 bases and the V segment lost 4 bases, leaving 3 bases of the junction unmatched. In germline, CDR1 is MNHEY, CDR2 SMNVEV (reference sequence). The CDR3 contains 14 residues. CDR3: CASSSGTSGTEQFF. In DNA, the CDR3 is TGTGCCAGCAGTTCTGGGACTAGCGGGACTGAGCAGTTCTTC.

The chain carries TRBV19 and TRBJ1-5, with D possibly being TRBD1 (5 bases). Trimming pared 0 bases from V and 4 bases from J, leaving 16 bases between. Germline CDR1 is LNHDA and CDR2 is SQIVND (reference sequence). This CDR3 region has 17 residues. CDR3 sequence (DNA): TGTGCCAGTAGTATAGAGGGTGCGACAGTAAGAAATCAGCCCCAGCATTTT. It specifies CASSIEGATVRNQPQHF.

The chain joins TRBV18 to TRBJ1-1; TRBD1 is a possible D gene (5 bases). CDR1 KGHSH and CDR2 LQKENI come from the germline V gene. The CDR3 is made up of 15 amino acids. The germline V and J ends were trimmed by 6 bases and 3 bases, with 17 bases remaining between them. The chain's CDR3 is CASSRSRGGDTEAFF. The DNA for the CDR3 is TGTGCCAGCTCCCGCTCTAGGGGCGGGGACACTGAAGCTTTCTTT. The full variable domain, its missing parts supplied by reference TRBV18 and TRBJ1-1, is NAGVMQNPRHLVRRRGQEARLRCSPMKGHSHVYWYRQLPEEGLKFMVYLQKENIIDESGMPKERFSAEFPKEGPSILRIQQVVRGDSAAYFCASSRSRGGDTEAFFGQGTRLTVV.

V and J are TRBV6-5 and TRBJ1-2, with 7 bases identical to TRBD1. Germline-derived CDR1 and CDR2 are MNHEY and SVGAGI. J gave up 8 bases and V 6 bases, and 3 bases lay outside the gene matches. The length of the CDR3 is 11 residues. The CDR3 nucleotides are TGTGCCAGCAGAAACAGGGGCGGCTACACCTTC. This sequence encodes CASRNRGGYTF.

The chain recombines TRBV9 with TRBJ2-5, with 7 positions matching TRBD2. Germline V lookup: CDR1 SGDLS, CDR2 YYNGEE. This CDR3 spans 15 amino acids. The ends lost 6 bases at V and 5 bases at J; junction bases unmatched: 13. The CDR3 DNA sequence: TGTGCCAGCACCCAGTGGGAGGGCCGATCGGAGACCCAGTACTTC. Encoded protein: CASTQWEGRSETQYF.

The CDR3 DNA follows: TGTGCCTGGAGTCGGGACAGGGGGCTTGGAGGCTATGGCTACACCTTC. As protein: CAWSRDRGLGGYGYTF. The gene calls are TRBV30 and TRBJ1-2; 12 nucleotides line up with TRBD1. J was trimmed by 4 bases and V by 2 bases; bases with no gene match: 8. The CDR3 has 16 amino acids. The germline gives CDR1 GTSNPN, CDR2 SVGIG (reference sequence). Full variable domain (missing parts from reference TRBV30 and TRBJ1-2): SQTIHQWPATLVQPVGSPLSLECTVEGTSNPNLYWYRQAAGRGLQLLFYSVGIGQISSEVPQNLSASRPQDRQFILSSKKLLLSDSGFYLCAWSRDRGLGGYGYTFGSGTRLTVV.

The chain carries TRBV19 and TRBJ1-1; 9 bases align to TRBD1. Germline assignment: CDR1 LNHDA and CDR2 SQIVND (reference sequence). The CDR3 is 16 residues long. V was pared by 2 bases and J by 1 base, with 5 bases of the junction left unmatched. The CDR3 loop is CASSITGGAWNTEAFF. CDR3 bases: TGTGCCAGTAGTATAACAGGGGGCGCTTGGAACACTGAAGCTTTCTTT.